This note documents a single T cell receptor beta chain sequence. The data originate from a study of blood T cell repertoires in COVID-19. Looking at the study overall: The origin of the acute and convalescent COVID-19 samples was the United States, Italy and Spain. T cells, B-cell-depleted T cells, or PBMCs provided the cDNA or gDNA that served as material.

Germline loops: CDR1 SGHRS, CDR2 YFSETQ. V lost 0 bases to trimming and J lost 1 base, with 10 bases between them. This CDR3 has 15 residues. Original methodology: Nucleated cell counts were estimated from reference gene primer amplification. Here immunoSEQ multiplex PCR was the method, and the copy in TCRdb shows in-frame clones only, minus some. V and J calls and clone size are as listed in that table; D and trimming were resolved from the DNA. The sample records about 24,000 clones, around 67% being singletons. The chain joins TRBV5-1 to TRBJ1-1; possibly TRBD1 for D (6 bases). The sequence was collected from a human donor in a cohort sampled during active or convalescent COVID-19. The sequenced sample consisted of peripheral blood. The CDR3 bases are TGCGCCAGCAGCTTGGTGGACAGCAGGAACACTGAAGCTTTCTTT. Translating gives CASSLVDSRNTEAFF.